Sequencing of this TCR beta chain was carried out in a study of cytomegalovirus exposure and HLA in healthy donors. In the study overall: Sequencing of some 190 million T cells in an earlier analysis found roughly 120 million unique TCR beta sequences.

Points from the study as a whole: Rare sequences made up most TCRs, while some public TCRs were found in many donors. Sequencing had likely introduced a cluster of highly shared sequence variants as an artifact.

The study sampled nominally healthy donors, though unrecorded immune exposures were likely. PCR involved 60 Vbeta and 13 Jbeta primers. Assay: immunoSEQ multiplex PCR; the TCRdb copy retains only in-frame clones and omits some. Of more than 100,000 clones in the sample, just under 80% are singletons; the top ten hold about 1%. The CDR3 loop spans 16 amino acids. CDR1 and CDR2 (germline): LNHDA, SQIVND (reference sequence). The V and J ends lost 4 bases and 4 bases, in that order; junction bases with no gene match: 9. Comments on this clone: Antigen unknown.

This clonotype originated in a male donor in good health and CMV-seronegative. The material sequenced was PBMCs. V gene TRBV19 combines with J gene TRBJ1-1; 10 bases are shared with TRBD1. The CDR3 spells CASSTRQGARGTEAFF. In nucleotides, the CDR3 is TGTGCCAGTAGTACCAGACAGGGGGCGAGGGGCACTGAAGCTTTCTTT. Together with reference TRBV19 and TRBJ1-1, the CDR3 gives the full variable domain: DGGITQSPKYLFRKEGQNVTLSCEQNLNHDAMYWYRQDPGQGLRLIYYSQIVNDFQKGDIAEGYSVSREKKESFPLTVTSAQKNPTAFYLCASSTRQGARGTEAFFGQGTRLTVV.